Detailed here is one T cell receptor (beta chain). What it recognizes is unknown. This entry comes from a study of cytomegalovirus exposure and HLA in healthy donors. Study conclusions and caveats: Using a false discovery rate of 0.05, a later analysis showed that approximately 17,000 TCR beta sequences were associated with HLA alleles. Presence/absence analyses assumed roughly uniform sequencing depth across donors, which may not hold. CMV serostatus was the only immune exposure information that was available. There was a cluster of highly shared sequence variants that was likely a sequencing artifact.

PCR employed 60 Vbeta and 13 Jbeta primers. Method: immunoSEQ multiplex PCR; TCRdb's copy keeps in-frame clones and lacks some. The data hold about 120,000 clones, with 70% to 85% observed a single time. Material for sequencing was PBMCs. The clonotype originates from a male donor in good health and CMV-seropositive.

The DNA for the CDR3 is TGTGCCAGCTCAACACAACAGGGGACCTATGGCTACACCTTC. This sequence encodes CASSTQQGTYGYTF. The chain links TRBV18 to TRBJ1-2; 7 nucleotides agree with TRBD1. The germline V gene encodes CDR1 KGHSH and CDR2 LQKENI. The CDR3 totals 14 residues. The junction had 7 bases not matched to a gene; V was cut back by 5 bases and J by 4 bases. The full variable domain, completed using reference TRBV18 and TRBJ1-2, is NAGVMQNPRHLVRRRGQEARLRCSPMKGHSHVYWYRQLPEEGLKFMVYLQKENIIDESGMPKERFSAEFPKEGPSILRIQQVVRGDSAAYFCASSTQQGTYGYTFGSGTRLTVV.